The clone carrying this T cell receptor beta chain was seen many times. Its antigen is as yet unknown. These data come from a study of T cell repertoires in cytomegalovirus infection. In the study overall: Used in the study were CMV epitopes, some recently identified and HLA-C-restricted, others well-studied and HLA-B-restricted. Shared public TCR beta signatures pointed to both CMV infection and a matching HLA type.

TCRdb re-analysed the reads in MiXCR, keeping a single row per CDR3 protein. In the table there are about 74,000 distinct CDR3 sequences, 25% to 30% of which are singletons. Notes on the study in general: Within the response measured ex vivo, HLA-C-restricted CMV-specific TCR beta clonotypes were dominant. The cumulative frequency of public TCR beta families distinguished individuals who carried CMV together with the relevant HLA.

The germline V gene has CDR1 SEHNR and CDR2 FQNEAQ (reference sequence). This CDR3 spans 14 amino acids. V lost 2 bases, J lost 8 bases, and 13 bases lay in between. This chain joins TRBV7-9 and TRBJ2-1; unclear D gene. The sample consisted of CD8+ T cells from cultured PBMCs, taken from culture after CMV antigen stimulation. The clonotype comes from a human donor in good health (CMV status not recorded). Some clones in this sample may be carry-over from other donors' samples. The CDR3 protein is CASSLTSRADEQFF. CDR3 nucleotides: TGTGCCAGCAGCTTAACCTCTAGAGCCGATGAGCAGTTCTTC.